Shown below are 24 T cell receptor beta chains from a single sample sequenced in a study of shared clonotypes between healthy human individuals. The protocol was immunoSEQ multiplex PCR, while the TCRdb copy is restricted to in-frame clones and leaves out a portion. The data contain about 2.3 million clones, 80% to 95% of them singletons. Sequenced: naive CD4+ T cells from PBMCs. Noted subset: CD45RA+ positively selected. The receptors derive from a young man in good health. Some clones in this sample may be carry-over from other donors' samples.

The chain is built from TRBV5-4 and TRBJ2-2, with D tentatively TRBD2 (6 bases). V gave up 3 bases and J gave up 7 bases, with 19 bases separating them. The CDR3 is made up of 16 amino acids. From germline, CDR1 is SGHNT and CDR2 YYREEE (reference sequence). The CDR3 coding sequence is TGTGCCAGCAGCTCCGGCGGAGGGGAGAAGGTCGGGGAGCTGTTTTTT. This sequence encodes CASSSGGGEKVGELFF.

This chain uses TRBV5-1 with TRBJ2-7, with D unclear. There are 14 residues in the CDR3. Per germline, CDR1 SGHRS and CDR2 YFSETQ. V was shortened by 1 base and J by 0 bases, with 8 bases between the two germline ends. CDR3 sequence reads: CASSLIFFSYEQYF. CDR3 bases: TGCGCCAGCAGCTTGATTTTTTTCTCCTACGAGCAGTACTTC.

The chain carries TRBV27 and TRBJ1-5, with D perhaps matching TRBD1 (6 bases). Deletions cut 2 bases from V and 6 bases from J, with 14 bases between. The V gene's germline CDR1 is MNHEY and CDR2 SMNVEV (reference sequence). The CDR3 length is 15 residues. In nucleotides, the CDR3 is TGTGCCAGCAGTTTACAGGGGTTCCCATTTCAGCCCCAGCATTTT. Translated, it gives CASSLQGFPFQPQHF.

The CDR3 bases are TGTGCCAGCAGCATCAGGGGGCGAGGCAATCAGCCCCAGCATTTT. Protein product: CASSIRGRGNQPQHF. J is TRBJ1-5 and V is TRBV28; 8 positions match TRBD1. The junction had 6 bases not matched to a gene; V was cut back by 6 bases and J by 2 bases. Germline V gene data show CDR1 as MDHEN and CDR2 as SYDVKM. There are 15 residues in the CDR3.

A remark on this clone: The junction shows a germline mismatch at one end, possibly a read error. The chain couples TRBV5-6 to TRBJ2-4; 8 bases are shared with TRBD1. The CDR3 is made up of 13 amino acids. Germline CDR1 reads SGHDT; CDR2 reads YYEEEE. This CDR3 is CASSLKLRTGSDF. CDR3 nucleotide sequence: TGTGCCAGCAGCCTCAAACTAAGGACAGGGTCGGACTTC.

The CDR3, as DNA: TGTGCCAGCACCAGCCAGGGCCAGGGCAGTGTACACGAGCAGTACTTC. Residues: CASTSQGQGSVHEQYF. J is TRBJ2-7 and V is TRBV28, with D perhaps TRBD1 (5 bases). The ends were cut back, 7 bases at V and 5 bases at J, with 24 bases in the middle. CDR1 and CDR2 (germline): MDHEN, SYDVKM. The CDR3 is 16 residues long.

In DNA form, the CDR3 reads TGTGCCAGCAGCAACGGACGGGGACCGTACGAGCAGTACTTC. Translation gives CASSNGRGPYEQYF. The genes are TRBV7-9 and TRBJ2-7; D is possibly TRBD1 or TRBD2 (5 bases each). Germline V lookup: CDR1 SEHNR, CDR2 FQNEAQ (reference sequence). This CDR3 region has 14 residues. V was trimmed by 5 bases and J by 4 bases, leaving 15 bases between them. Using reference TRBV7-9 and TRBJ2-7 for the parts outside the CDR3, the full variable domain is DTGVSQNPRHKITKRGQNVTFRCDPISEHNRLYWYRQTLGQGPEFLTYFQNEAQLEKSRLLSDRFSAERPKGSFSTLEIQRTEQGDSAMYLCASSNGRGPYEQYFGPGTRLTVT.

This chain links TRBV11-3 with TRBJ2-7, with TRBD2 identical over 10 bases. The length of the CDR3 is 16 residues. With V trimmed by 3 bases and J by 5 bases, 10 bases remained unmatched. Germline V CDR1 and CDR2: SGHNT, YENEEA. The CDR3 loop is CASSLGASGSSHEQYF. DNA of the CDR3: TGTGCCAGCAGCTTGGGGGCTAGCGGGAGTTCCCACGAGCAGTACTTC.

The chain couples TRBV7-9 to TRBJ2-1, with 8 bases matching TRBD1. Germline V CDR1 and CDR2: SEHNR, FQNEAQ (reference sequence). V dropped 8 bases and J dropped 5; count of bases not matched to a gene: 5. This CDR3 has 13 residues. The CDR3 nucleotides are TGTGCCAGCGGAGGACAGGGAAACAATGAGCAGTTCTTC. Translating it yields CASGGQGNNEQFF.

V and J are TRBV5-4 and TRBJ2-1; 9 nucleotides agree with TRBD2. CDR1 SGHNT and CDR2 YYREEE come from the germline V gene (reference sequence). V shed 6 bases, J shed 4 bases, and the junction held 8 bases outside the gene matches. This CDR3 has 15 amino acids. The CDR3 region is CASTTPTSGYNEQFF. The CDR3 bases are TGTGCCAGCACCACCCCGACTAGCGGTTACAATGAGCAGTTCTTC. Based on the CDR3 plus reference TRBV5-4 and TRBJ2-1, the full variable domain is ETGVTQSPTHLIKTRGQQVTLRCSSQSGHNTVSWYQQALGQGPQFIFQYYREEENGRGNFPPRFSGLQFPNYSSELNVNALELDDSALYLCASTTPTSGYNEQFFGPGTRLTVL.

The chain recombines TRBV28 with TRBJ1-3, with 7 bases lining up with TRBD1. The germline V gene encodes CDR1 MDHEN and CDR2 SYDVKM. J gave up 4 bases and V 5 bases, and 5 bases lay outside the gene matches. This CDR3 has 14 amino acids. The CDR3 loop reads CASSQGQRGNTIYF. The CDR3 nucleotides are TGTGCCAGCAGTCAGGGACAGCGAGGAAACACCATATATTTT.

This sequence joins TRBV18 and TRBJ1-5; 8 bases line up with TRBD1. With V trimmed by 4 bases and J by 2 bases, 4 bases remained unmatched. The CDR3 covers 15 residues. Germline V gene lookup returns CDR1 KGHSH and CDR2 LQKENI. The CDR3 coding sequence is TGTGCCAGCTCACAGCAGGGGGCCCGCAATCAGCCCCAGCATTTT. Translation gives CASSQQGARNQPQHF.

The chain uses TRBV5-4 and TRBJ2-7; maybe TRBD2 (5 bases). There are 13 residues in the CDR3. Germline loops: CDR1 SGHNT, CDR2 YYREEE (reference sequence). The germline V and J ends were trimmed by 5 bases and 3 bases, with 12 bases remaining between them. The DNA of the CDR3 is TGTGCCAGCAGACTAGGCCCGAGCTACGAGCAGTACTTC. Its translation: CASRLGPSYEQYF.

CDR3 sequence reads: CASSPGTTLIEQYF. The CDR3 DNA sequence: TGTGCCAGCAGCCCCGGGACTACCCTTATTGAGCAGTACTTC. This chain links TRBV28 with TRBJ2-7; 7 nucleotides agree with TRBD2. The trim removed 6 bases at V and 7 bases at J, leaving 12 bases unmatched. Germline CDR1 and CDR2: MDHEN and SYDVKM. The CDR3 totals 14 residues.

The chain recombines TRBV7-6 with TRBJ1-1, with D uncertain. Germline CDR1 is SGHVS and CDR2 is FNYEAQ. Between the trimmed V and J ends, which lost 1 base and 8 bases, there was a span of 14 bases. This CDR3 spans 14 amino acids. DNA for the CDR3: TGTGCCAGCAGCTTAGGGCTATGGCCGCGCGAAGCTTTCTTT. Translated, it gives CASSLGLWPREAFF.

The CDR3, as DNA: TGTGCCAGCAGCTTATATCCAACGACCCAGGGTAGCCACAATGAGCAGTTCTTC. Protein product: CASSLYPTTQGSHNEQFF. The chain is built from TRBV11-2 and TRBJ2-1; weak D call: TRBD1 (5 bases). Germline CDR1 is SGHAT and CDR2 is FQNNGV. The CDR3 loop spans 18 amino acids. Trimming left V 2 bases short and J 5 bases short, with 22 bases between.

The V call is TRBV7-3, the J call TRBJ1-1; D is uncertain. Trimming removed 1 base from V and 1 base from J, with 7 bases in between. The CDR3 loop spans 14 amino acids. CDR1 is SGHTA, CDR2 FQGTGA, per germline. CDR3: CASSLSSWNTEAFF. The CDR3 nucleotides are TGTGCCAGCAGCTTAAGCAGTTGGAACACTGAAGCTTTCTTT.

The genes are TRBV18 and TRBJ2-1; 9 positions agree with TRBD2. The CDR3 spans 17 residues. The ends lost 3 bases at V and 2 bases at J; junction bases unmatched: 8. Germline-derived CDR1 and CDR2 are KGHSH and LQKENI. The CDR3 region is CASSPSLAGNTYNEQFF. CDR3 bases: TGTGCCAGCTCACCTTCGCTAGCGGGAAATACCTACAATGAGCAGTTCTTC. The variable domain in full, with the rest retrieved from reference TRBV18 and TRBJ2-1, is NAGVMQNPRHLVRRRGQEARLRCSPMKGHSHVYWYRQLPEEGLKFMVYLQKENIIDESGMPKERFSAEFPKEGPSILRIQQVVRGDSAAYFCASSPSLAGNTYNEQFFGPGTRLTVL.

The V and J genes are TRBV9 and TRBJ1-5; D not resolved. The length of the CDR3 is 13 residues. CDR1 is SGDLS and CDR2 is YYNGEE in the germline V gene. V was shortened by 4 bases and J by 3 bases, with 8 bases between the two germline ends. The CDR3 DNA follows: TGTGCCAGCAGCCCAAATTACAATCAGCCCCAGCATTTT. Translation: CASSPNYNQPQHF. The full variable domain, in which reference TRBV9 and TRBJ1-5 provide the parts outside the CDR3, is DSGVTQTPKHLITATGQRVTLRCSPRSGDLSVYWYQQSLDQGLQFLIQYYNGEERAKGNILERFSAQQFPDLHSELNLSSLELGDSALYFCASSPNYNQPQHFGDGTRLSIL.

This clone was seen a handful of times. The V gene is TRBV7-3, the J gene TRBJ2-7; D uncertain. Trimming took 2 bases from V and 6 from J, leaving 14 bases between them. Looked up from germline, CDR1 is SGHTA and CDR2 is FQGTGA. CDR3 size: 14 residues. The CDR3 region has the DNA TGTGCCAGCAGCTTATGGACCACGTCGGGCGAGCAGTACTTC. Amino acids: CASSLWTTSGEQYF.

This clone was observed a handful of times. This chain uses TRBV7-2 with TRBJ1-1, with D uncertain. From germline, CDR1 is SGHTA and CDR2 FQGNSA. The CDR3 totals 15 residues. Between the trimmed V and J ends, which lost 1 base and 1 base, there was a span of 10 bases. The CDR3 DNA reads TGTGCCAGCAGCTTAGTATTAGGCGGGAACACTGAAGCTTTCTTT. Residues: CASSLVLGGNTEAFF.

In the case of this clone: The identical CDR3 is also encoded by other nucleotide sequences in the sample. The chain uses TRBV9 and TRBJ2-3; TRBD2 matches at 10 bases. Germline V gives CDR1 SGDLS, CDR2 YYNGEE. With V trimmed by 1 base and J by 3 bases, 2 bases remained unmatched. The CDR3 has 15 amino acids. The CDR3 sequence is CASSVSSGGTDTQYF. Here the CDR3 DNA reads TGTGCCAGCAGCGTATCTAGCGGGGGAACAGATACGCAGTATTTT.

The chain uses TRBV10-3 and TRBJ2-2; 12 bases match TRBD2. The trim removed 10 bases at V and 4 bases at J, leaving 7 bases unmatched. This CDR3 contains 15 residues. The germline gives CDR1 ENHRY, CDR2 SYGVKD. CDR3 nucleotides: TGTGCCACCAAACTAGCGGGAGGCCTCACCGGGGAGCTGTTTTTT. Its protein is CATKLAGGLTGELFF.

As regards this clone: The same CDR3 is also encoded by other DNA sequences in this sample. The V and J genes are TRBV29-1 and TRBJ2-3; 12 bases fit TRBD2. With 7 bases clipped from V and 0 bases from J, the junction kept 2 bases outside the gene matches. The CDR3 has 14 residues. The germline V gene has CDR1 SQVTM and CDR2 ANQGSEA. CDR3 DNA sequence: TGCAGCGGCGGGACTAGCGGGAGCACAGATACGCAGTATTTT. Translated, it gives CSGGTSGSTDTQYF.